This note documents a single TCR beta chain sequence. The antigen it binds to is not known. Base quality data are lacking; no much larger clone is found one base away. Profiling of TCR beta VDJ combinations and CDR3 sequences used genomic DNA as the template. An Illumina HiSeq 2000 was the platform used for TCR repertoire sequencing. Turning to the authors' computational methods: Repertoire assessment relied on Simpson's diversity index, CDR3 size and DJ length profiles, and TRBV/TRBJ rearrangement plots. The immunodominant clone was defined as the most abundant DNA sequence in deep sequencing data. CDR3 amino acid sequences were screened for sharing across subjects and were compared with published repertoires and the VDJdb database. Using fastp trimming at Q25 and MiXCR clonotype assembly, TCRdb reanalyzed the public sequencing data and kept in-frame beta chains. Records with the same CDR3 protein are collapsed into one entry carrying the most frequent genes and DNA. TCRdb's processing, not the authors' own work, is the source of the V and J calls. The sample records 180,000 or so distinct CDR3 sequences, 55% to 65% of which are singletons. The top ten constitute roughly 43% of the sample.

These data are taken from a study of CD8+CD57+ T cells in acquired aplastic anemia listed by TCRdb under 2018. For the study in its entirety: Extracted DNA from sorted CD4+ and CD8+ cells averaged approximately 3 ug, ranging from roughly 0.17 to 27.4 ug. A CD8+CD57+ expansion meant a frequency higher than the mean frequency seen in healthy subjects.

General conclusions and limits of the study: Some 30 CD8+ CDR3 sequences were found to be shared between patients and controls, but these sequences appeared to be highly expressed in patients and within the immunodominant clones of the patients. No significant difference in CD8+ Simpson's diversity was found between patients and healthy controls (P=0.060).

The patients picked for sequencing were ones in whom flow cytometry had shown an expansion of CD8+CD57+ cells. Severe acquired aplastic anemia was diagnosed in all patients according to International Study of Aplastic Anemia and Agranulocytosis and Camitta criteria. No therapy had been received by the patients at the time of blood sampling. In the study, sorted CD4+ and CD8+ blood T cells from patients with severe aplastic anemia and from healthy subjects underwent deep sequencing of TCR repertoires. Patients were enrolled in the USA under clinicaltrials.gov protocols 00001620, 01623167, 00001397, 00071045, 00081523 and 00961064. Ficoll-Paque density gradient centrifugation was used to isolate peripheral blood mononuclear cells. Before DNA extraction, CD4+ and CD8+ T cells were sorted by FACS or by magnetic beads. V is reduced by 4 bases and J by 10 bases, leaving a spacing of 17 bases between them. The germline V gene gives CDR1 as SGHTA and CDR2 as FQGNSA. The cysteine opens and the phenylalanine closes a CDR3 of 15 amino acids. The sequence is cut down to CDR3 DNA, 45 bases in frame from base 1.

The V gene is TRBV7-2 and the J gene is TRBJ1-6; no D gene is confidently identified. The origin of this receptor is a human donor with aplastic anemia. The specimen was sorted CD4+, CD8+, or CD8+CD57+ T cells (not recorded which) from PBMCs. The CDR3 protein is CASSSRSGEVSPLHF. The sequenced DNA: TGTGCCAGCAGCTCTCGGTCCGGGGAGGTGTCACCCCTCCACTTT.